This TCR beta chain appears in the sequencing data of a study of shared clonotypes between healthy human individuals (dated by TCRdb to 2018 to 2021). Turning to the overall study: The cohort included three men and two women between 18 and 49 years of age. To increase sequencing depth and limit assay-specific biases, different laboratories used diverse techniques to prepare libraries and sequence TCR repertoires. Between about 0.94 and 8.9 billion PBMCs per donor were obtained by leukapheresis. To estimate repertoire size and how much clonotype sharing occurs between individuals, the study deeply sequenced the blood TCR repertoires of five healthy adults. The full study reports these points: Based on pairwise subsampling, the degree of clonotype sharing among donors was expected to be affected by sequencing depth. Sampling was restricted to blood, and TCR repertoires in tissue are likely to differ from TCR repertoires in blood. The small number of donors limited the genetic and exposure-history diversity represented.

For this clone: The target of this receptor is not known. One base away there is no much larger clone; base qualities are not given.

Donors were healthy HIV-negative adults with no recently reported acute infections or vaccinations. Every donor was a Caucasian adult residing in Nashville, Tennessee, USA. For unsorted samples, approximately 89 million PBMCs were counted, and genomic DNA was extracted using the QIAamp DNA Blood Mini kit. Blood was collected by leukapheresis, and PBMCs were isolated by Ficoll-Histopaque density gradient centrifugation and then cryopreserved in liquid nitrogen vapor phase. The CDR3 goes from the cysteine to the phenylalanine over 10 residues. The read is trimmed to its CDR3 DNA, 30 bases read in frame from base 1. CDR1 DFQATT and CDR2 SNEGSKA are derived from the germline V gene (reference sequence). Using the deep immunoSEQ assay, TCR CDR3 regions were amplified from genomic DNA by multiplex PCR. Extracted genomic DNA from each cell subset was distributed evenly across all wells of several immunoSEQ 96-well plates, and each plate was treated as a replicate. For unsorted PBMC, approximately 0.3 ug genomic DNA, equal to about 29,000 T cell genomes, was loaded into each replicate PCR. Genomic DNA from unsorted PBMC was sequenced over ten immunoSEQ deep assay plates. Purified libraries were quantified with a Qubit 3.0 fluorometer, sized on a Bioanalyzer 2100, and re-quantified with the KAPA Library Quantification kit. A separate single-read 150-cycle Illumina NextSeq 550 flow cell was used to sequence each immunoSEQ 96-well plate. Concerning the study's data processing: Because the immunoSEQ output included only junctional sequences and no quality scores, the filtering could not be the same as the filtering used for full-length reads. Sequences were annotated with PyIR, a Python wrapper for IgBLAST v1.9, using IMGT germline references to assign V/J genes and CDR3. Any read was removed if the V/J assignment was weak (E-value above 1e-6), the CDR3 was missing, or the read contained stop codons, out-of-frame junctions, or ambiguous translated residues. V3J clonotypes were defined as sequences sharing an identical inferred V gene, J gene, and CDR3 amino acid sequence. To compute the percentage overlap between repertoires, the number of shared unique clonotypes was divided by the size of the smaller repertoire. Three approaches were used to assess repertoire richness: RTK rarefaction, the Chao1 estimator, and Recon v2.1 estimates of unobserved clonotypes. TCRdb obtained this table from immuneACCESS and retained in-frame rearrangements with V and J assigned. These tables miss some clones; where compared with another copy, unresolved V genes account for less than half of the shortfall, and the remainder is unexplained. V, J and clone size reflect that table, while D and trimming were determined from the DNA. The table for this sample lists some 450,000 clones; about 74% of them were counted only once. The ten largest clonotypes hold around 12% of the sample.

Recombination linked TRBV20-1 to TRBJ2-7, and 7 junctional nucleotides match TRBD2. The material sequenced was PBMCs. The TCR sequence derives from a woman between 40 and 50 years old in good health. Some clones in this sample may be carry-over from other donors' samples. DNA sequence: TGCAGGGGGGGGAACTACGAGCAGTACTTC. Its protein is CRGGNYEQYF.